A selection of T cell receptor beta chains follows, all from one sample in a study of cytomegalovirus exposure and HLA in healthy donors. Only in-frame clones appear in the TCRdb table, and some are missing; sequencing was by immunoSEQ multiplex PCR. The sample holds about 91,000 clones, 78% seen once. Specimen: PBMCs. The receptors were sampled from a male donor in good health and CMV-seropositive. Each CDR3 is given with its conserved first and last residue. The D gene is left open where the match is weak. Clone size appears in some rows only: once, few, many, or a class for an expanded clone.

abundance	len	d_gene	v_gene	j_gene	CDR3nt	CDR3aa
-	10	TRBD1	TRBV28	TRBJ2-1	TGTGGGACAGGGGCGGATGAGCAGTTCTTC	CGTGADEQFF
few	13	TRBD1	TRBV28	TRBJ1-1	TGTGCCAGCAGTCACAGGGGGTATACTGAAGCTTTCTTT	CASSHRGYTEAFF
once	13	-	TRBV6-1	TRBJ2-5	TGTGCCAGTTATGGACACGTCCAAGAGACCCAGTACTTC	CASYGHVQETQYF
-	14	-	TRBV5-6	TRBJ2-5	TGTGCCAGCAGCTTCTTTAGCATCCAAGAGACCCAGTACTTC	CASSFFSIQETQYF
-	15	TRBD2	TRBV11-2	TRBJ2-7	TGTGCCAGCAGCTTTGGCGGGAGGGCCAGCGACGAGCAGTACTTC	CASSFGGRASDEQYF
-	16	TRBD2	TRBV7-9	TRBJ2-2	TGTGCCAGCAGCTTATGGCAAGCGGGAGCGCCCGGGGAGCTGTTTTTT	CASSLWQAGAPGELFF
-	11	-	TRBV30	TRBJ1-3	TGTGCCTGGAGGTCTGGCAACACCATATATTTT	CAWRSGNTIYF
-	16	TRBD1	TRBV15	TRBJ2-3	TGTGCCACCAGCAGAGCATCAGGGGGTGGCACAGATACGCAGTATTTT	CATSRASGGGTDTQYF
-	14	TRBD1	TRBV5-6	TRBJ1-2	TGTGCCAGCAGCTTGAGGGACAGGGTCTATGGCTACACCTTC	CASSLRDRVYGYTF
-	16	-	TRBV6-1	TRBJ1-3	TGTGCCAGCAGTGCCGGACAGACCCCTCTGAGGAACACCATATATTTT	CASSAGQTPLRNTIYF
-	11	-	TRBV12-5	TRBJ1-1	TGTGCTAGTGGAGGGGGCACTGAAGCTTTCTTT	CASGGGTEAFF
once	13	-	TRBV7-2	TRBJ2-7	TGTGCCAGCAGCTTAGGAGGGAATGCCGAGCAGTACTTC	CASSLGGNAEQYF
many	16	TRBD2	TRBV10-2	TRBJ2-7	TGCGCCAGCAGACCCACAGGACTAGCGGGAGACTACGAGCAGTACTTC	CASRPTGLAGDYEQYF
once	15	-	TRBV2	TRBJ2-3	TGTGCCAGCCCAGAGCGGTCTGATGACACAGATACGCAGTATTTT	CASPERSDDTDTQYF
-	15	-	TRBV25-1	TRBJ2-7	TGTGCCAGCAGTGAGACAGGCCCGAGCTCCTACGAGCAGTACTTC	CASSETGPSSYEQYF
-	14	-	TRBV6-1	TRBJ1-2	TGTGCCAGCAGTGAACGAACATCCCAGGGGGGCTACACCTTC	CASSERTSQGGYTF
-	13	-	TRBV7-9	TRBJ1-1	TGTGCCTCCCGAGGGAATTTGAACACTGAAGCTTTCTTT	CASRGNLNTEAFF
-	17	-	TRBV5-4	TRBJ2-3	TGTGCCAGCAGCCCCGATGGAGGCGGGCTAGCGAGGGATACGCAGTATTTT	CASSPDGGGLARDTQYF
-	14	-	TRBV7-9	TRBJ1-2	TGTGCCAGCAGCACGACAGTCAATCTCGATGGCTACACCTTC	CASSTTVNLDGYTF
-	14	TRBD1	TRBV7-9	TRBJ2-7	TGTGCCAGCAGCTCCCTGGACAGGGTCCACGAGCAGTACTTC	CASSSLDRVHEQYF